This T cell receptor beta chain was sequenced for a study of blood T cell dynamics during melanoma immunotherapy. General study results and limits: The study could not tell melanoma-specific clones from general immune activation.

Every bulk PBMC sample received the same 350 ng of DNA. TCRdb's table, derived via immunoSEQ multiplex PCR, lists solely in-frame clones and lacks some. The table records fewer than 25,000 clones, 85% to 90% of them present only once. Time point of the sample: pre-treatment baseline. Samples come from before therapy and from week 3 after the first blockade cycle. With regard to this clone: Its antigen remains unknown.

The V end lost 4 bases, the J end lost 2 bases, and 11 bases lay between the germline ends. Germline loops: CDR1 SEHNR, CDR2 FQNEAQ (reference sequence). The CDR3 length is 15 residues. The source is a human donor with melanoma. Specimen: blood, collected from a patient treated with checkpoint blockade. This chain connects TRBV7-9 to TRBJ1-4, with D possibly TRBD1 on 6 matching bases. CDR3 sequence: CASSSRGGTNEKLFF. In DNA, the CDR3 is TGTGCCAGCAGCTCAAGGGGGGGGACTAATGAAAAACTGTTTTTT.